This T cell receptor beta chain appears in the sequencing data of a study of blood T cell repertoires in COVID-19. About the study: Spain, Italy and the United States supplied samples that represented acute and convalescent COVID-19. Sample material is recorded as cDNA or gDNA derived from T cells, B-cell-depleted T cells, or PBMCs.

Germline CDR1 is MNHNS and CDR2 is SASEGT. This CDR3 has 18 amino acids. J was trimmed by 4 bases and V by 1 base; bases with no gene match: 7. This clone was observed a few times. How the authors handled the data: Estimation of nucleated cell counts was performed using reference gene primer amplification. The protocol was immunoSEQ multiplex PCR, while the TCRdb copy is restricted to in-frame clones and leaves out a portion. V and J calls and clone size follow that table, whereas D and trimming were derived from the DNA. The table includes some 70,000 clones, roughly 87% detected once. The Seattle patients, enrolled during active infection, were followed longitudinally.

Sequenced material: peripheral blood. The TCR originated in a woman between 50 and 59 years old with COVID-19, enrolled during active disease. The rearrangement links TRBV6-1 to TRBJ1-4; TRBD1 aligns across 12 bases. CDR3 DNA sequence: TGTGCCAGCAGTGAAGTGGGGACAGGGGGCCTCAGTAATGAAAAACTGTTTTTT. Residues: CASSEVGTGGLSNEKLFF.